This is a list of T cell receptor beta chains from one sample in a study of OX40 agonist ivuxolimab in advanced cancers. Only in-frame clones appear in the TCRdb table, and some are missing; sequencing was by immunoSEQ multiplex PCR. The data show tens of thousands of clones, about 88% seen once. The material sequenced was CD4+ or CD8+ T cells sorted from blood, taken in a trial of the OX40 agonist ivuxolimab. The source is an adult with an advanced solid tumor such as melanoma, head and neck, liver or kidney cancer. Both conserved end residues are part of each CDR3. D genes are given only for firm matches. Size is omitted from some rows. Given values are once, few, many or a class for expanded clones.

d_call j_call v_call clone_size cdr3_nt cdr3_aa
NA TRBJ1-3 TRBV28 NA TGTGCCAGCAGTTTACTAGGGGCCGCAAACACCATATATTTT CASSLLGAANTIYF
TRBD2 TRBJ2-5 TRBV19 NA TGTGCCAGTAGTACTCGGACTAGCGGGAGGGAGACCCAGTACTTC CASSTRTSGRETQYF
NA TRBJ2-7 TRBV6-6 NA TGTGCCAGCAGTTACGAAGGCGAGCAGTACTTC CASSYEGEQYF
TRBD1 TRBJ2-3 TRBV2 NA TGTGCCAGCTGCTCTTTGACCACAGGGGGAGATACGCAGTATTTT CASCSLTTGGDTQYF
TRBD1 TRBJ2-7 TRBV11-1 once TGTGCCAGCAGCTTCCTGAGTGGGACAGGGACCTACGAGCAGTACTTC CASSFLSGTGTYEQYF
NA TRBJ2-6 TRBV2 NA TGTGCCAGCAGAGGCGGACACCCCCCTGGGGCCAACGTCCTGACTTTC CASRGGHPPGANVLTF
TRBD2 TRBJ2-1 TRBV19 NA TGTGCCAGTAGTCCGAGACTAGCGGGAGGGCACAATGAGCAGTTCTTC CASSPRLAGGHNEQFF
NA TRBJ2-1 TRBV19 NA TGTGCCAGTTCAACACGGACTAATGAGCAGTTCTTC CASSTRTNEQFF
NA TRBJ1-5 TRBV6-1 NA TGTGCCAGCAGTGATCCGGATTATAGCAATCAGCCCCAGCATTTT CASSDPDYSNQPQHF
NA TRBJ2-1 TRBV5-6 few TGTGCCAGCAGCTTGACAGGGACCTACAATGAGCAGTTCTTC CASSLTGTYNEQFF
NA TRBJ2-7 TRBV7-8 NA TGTGCCAGCAGCCCGGTGGTTGTTGAGCAGTACTTC CASSPVVVEQYF
NA TRBJ2-5 TRBV28 NA TGTGCCAGCAGTTCTCCGGGACTTCGGGCGGGAGAGACCCAGTACTTC CASSSPGLRAGETQYF
TRBD2 TRBJ2-1 TRBV10-1 NA TGCGCCAGCAGTGAGGAGCGGGAGGGCGATGAGCAGTTCTTC CASSEEREGDEQFF
NA TRBJ2-7 TRBV25-1 medium-sized TGTGCCAGCAGTGAACAAGGGGCGAGCGAGCAGTACTTC CASSEQGASEQYF
TRBD1 TRBJ1-1 TRBV29-1 NA TGCAGCGTCCATGAACAGGGGAGAGGCACTGAAGCTTTCTTT CSVHEQGRGTEAFF
NA TRBJ2-3 TRBV12-2 NA TGTGCAAGTCGCATGACTAGCGGGAGGCATACGCAGTATTTT CASRMTSGRHTQYF
NA TRBJ1-2 TRBV9 few TGTGCCAGCAGCGTAGAAGGGGGAGCTGGCTACACCTTC CASSVEGGAGYTF
TRBD1 TRBJ1-4 TRBV11-2 few TGTGCCAGCAGCCGGACAGGGTGGGCTAATGAAAAACTGTTTTTT CASSRTGWANEKLFF
NA TRBJ1-3 TRBV7-3 NA TGTGCCAGCAGCCACACGGAGCCGGGACTTGGAAACACCATATATTTT CASSHTEPGLGNTIYF
NA TRBJ1-4 TRBV18 NA TGTGCCAGCTCACCTTCACTGAATGAAAAACTGTTTTTT CASSPSLNEKLFF
TRBD1 TRBJ1-2 TRBV28 NA TGTGCCAGCAGTGAGAGCGGGACAGGGAACTATGGCTACACCTTC CASSESGTGNYGYTF
NA TRBJ2-7 TRBV4-3 NA TGCGCCAGCAGCCAAGCCCTTACCACCGAGCAGTACTTC CASSQALTTEQYF
TRBD2 TRBJ2-3 TRBV4-3 NA TGCGCCAGCAGCCAAGAACTAGCGGGAGGAGGGGATACGCAGTATTTT CASSQELAGGGDTQYF
TRBD1 TRBJ2-5 TRBV13 NA TGTGCCAGCAGCTGGAGACAGGGCCAAGAGACCCAGTACTTC CASSWRQGQETQYF
NA TRBJ1-2 TRBV29-1 NA TGCAGCGCAGGGGCCAGAAAACGGGAGGGCTACACCTTC CSAGARKREGYTF
NA TRBJ2-3 TRBV14 NA TGTGCCAGCAGCCAAGTAGTCTTGGGTACGCAGTATTTT CASSQVVLGTQYF
NA TRBJ1-2 TRBV6-1 NA TGTGCCAGCAGTGAAGGTGTGGTTAAGGCCGGGTATGGCTACACCTTC CASSEGVVKAGYGYTF
NA TRBJ2-2 TRBV7-3 NA TGTGCCAGCAGCTTAAATCCAGGGAACACCGGGGAGCTGTTTTTT CASSLNPGNTGELFF
NA TRBJ1-1 TRBV5-1 NA TGCGCCAGCAGCTTGGCAGATGATGGTGGGGCTTTCTTT CASSLADDGGAFF
NA TRBJ2-3 TRBV7-2 NA TGTGCCAGCAGCTTAGTACAGGGAACAGATACGCAGTATTTT CASSLVQGTDTQYF
NA TRBJ2-6 TRBV19 NA TGTGCCAGTAGTATATCTGGGGCCAACGTCCTGACTTTC CASSISGANVLTF
NA TRBJ2-3 TRBV29-1 once TGCAGCGGTGACAGCACAGATACGCAGTATTTT CSGDSTDTQYF
NA TRBJ2-1 TRBV7-2 NA TGTGCCAGCAGCCCCTGGACCGCAAGCTCCTACAATGAGCAGTTCTTC CASSPWTASSYNEQFF
NA TRBJ2-5 TRBV21-1 NA TGTGCCAGCAGCAAAGAGGGCGCGGATCAAGAGACCCAGTACTTC CASSKEGADQETQYF
TRBD2 TRBJ2-3 TRBV28 NA TGTGCCAGCAGACCACACCCGATAGCGGGAGGAGAAGATACGCAGTATTTT CASRPHPIAGGEDTQYF
NA TRBJ1-3 TRBV18 NA TGTGCCAGCTCACCACCGGGCAGGGTCGAAAACACCATATATTTT CASSPPGRVENTIYF
NA TRBJ1-5 TRBV10-3 NA TGTGCCATCAGTGGGACGTCTGGGAGCAATCAGCCCCAGCATTTT CAISGTSGSNQPQHF
TRBD1 TRBJ1-2 TRBV14 NA TGTGCCAGTAAAGGGGCGGACAGGGGATTCTATGGCTACACCTTC CASKGADRGFYGYTF
NA TRBJ2-7 TRBV6-5 NA TGTGCCAGCAGTTACGGGGCAGGAACCTACGAGCAGTACTTC CASSYGAGTYEQYF
TRBD2 TRBJ2-1 TRBV11-3 NA TGTGCCAGCAGCCCGGGACTAGCCGACGACAATGAGCAGTTCTTC CASSPGLADDNEQFF
NA TRBJ1-1 TRBV18 NA TGTGCCAGCTCACCGATGTTGGAGGGGTCGCGCACTGAAGCTTTCTTT CASSPMLEGSRTEAFF
NA TRBJ1-5 TRBV29-1 NA TGCAGCGTCCGCGCAGGGGAGGATCAGCCCCAGCATTTT CSVRAGEDQPQHF
TRBD2 TRBJ2-1 TRBV14 NA TGTGCCAGCAGCCTTACCACTAGCGGGTTCTACAATGAGCAGTTCTTC CASSLTTSGFYNEQFF
NA TRBJ1-1 TRBV19 NA TGTGCCAGTAGTCCGCCCGGGGGCACTGAAGCTTTCTTT CASSPPGGTEAFF
NA TRBJ1-1 TRBV5-1 few TGCGCCAGCAGCTTCGCACAGACGAACACTGAAGCTTTCTTT CASSFAQTNTEAFF
TRBD2 TRBJ2-3 TRBV2 once TGTGCCAGCAGGGGGGTTAGCGGGAGCGGTACGCAGTATTTT CASRGVSGSGTQYF
NA TRBJ2-1 TRBV19 NA TGTGCCAGTAGTATAGATCGAAGGAGAGCCTACAATGAGCAGTTCTTC CASSIDRRRAYNEQFF
TRBD2 TRBJ2-3 TRBV29-1 NA TGCAGCGTTACGGGACTAGCGGGGGGCACAGATACGCAGTATTTT CSVTGLAGGTDTQYF
TRBD2 TRBJ2-5 TRBV7-8 NA TGTGCCAGCAGCTCATCGGGGGGAGCTATTACACAAGAGACCCAGTACTTC CASSSSGGAITQETQYF
NA TRBJ1-4 TRBV2 NA TGTGCCAGCAGTGAGACGTGGGGGAAACTGTTTTTT CASSETWGKLFF
TRBD2 TRBJ2-7 TRBV11-3 NA TGTGCCAGCAGCGCACTAGCGGGAGGAATGGGCGAGCAGTACTTC CASSALAGGMGEQYF
NA TRBJ2-2 TRBV9 NA TGTGCCAGCACGGGGCAGGGATTCACCGGGGAGCTGTTTTTT CASTGQGFTGELFF
TRBD1 TRBJ2-1 TRBV29-1 once TGCAGCGTGAATTGGGACAGCGGTACCTACAATGAGCAGTTCTTC CSVNWDSGTYNEQFF
NA TRBJ1-1 TRBV5-1 few TGCGCCAGCAGTACAGGGAACACTGAAGCTTTCTTT CASSTGNTEAFF
TRBD1 TRBJ1-3 TRBV4-2 NA TGTGCCAGCAGCCAAGTGACAGGGGTTGGAAACACCATATATTTT CASSQVTGVGNTIYF
TRBD1 TRBJ1-3 TRBV11-2 NA TGTGCCAGCAGCGTGGACAGGGAGACTGGAAACACCATATATTTT CASSVDRETGNTIYF
TRBD2 TRBJ2-3 TRBV9 NA TGTGCCAGCAGCGCCAGGACTAGCGGGAGAGCAGATACGCAGTATTTT CASSARTSGRADTQYF